The present T cell receptor beta chain was sequenced within a study of CD8+CD57+ T cells in acquired aplastic anemia. Looking at the study overall: Isolated CD4+ and CD8+ cells, once sorted, yielded DNA averaging roughly 3 ug.

This CDR3 region has 14 residues. The V and J ends lost 1 base and 3 bases respectively, with 13 bases between them. The V gene's germline CDR1 is SQVTM and CDR2 ANQGSEA. For CDR3 and TCR beta VDJ profiling, genomic DNA was the template used. TCRdb used MiXCR to reprocess the reads, holding one entry per CDR3 protein. The sample lists 400,000 to 600,000 distinct CDR3 sequences, around a third occurring once. Only patients with CD8+CD57+ cell expansion on flow cytometry were chosen for sequencing. None of the patients had been given any therapy when their blood was sampled. Study-wide results and caveats: CD8+ Simpson's diversity in patients was not significantly different from that in controls.

This clonotype was counted many times. Antigen specificity is unknown. The source of this sequence is a human donor with aplastic anemia. The chain couples TRBV29-1 to TRBJ2-7; D uncertain. Specimen: sorted CD4+, CD8+, or CD8+CD57+ T cells (not recorded which) from PBMCs. The CDR3 loop reads CSVEVVGGDYEQYF. CDR3 nucleotide sequence: TGCAGCGTTGAAGTTGTGGGCGGAGACTACGAGCAGTACTTC.